This TCR beta chain was sequenced in a study of shared T cell receptors in the human thymus (dated by TCRdb to the early 2020s). Background for the entire study: The study examined how self-reactive, shared T-cell receptor alpha chains are generated in the human thymus.

As regards this clone: What this receptor recognizes is not known. Base qualities were left out, and no much larger clone turns up one base away.

Library method: the immunoSEQ multiplex PCR assay. TCRdb mirrors the immuneACCESS table, restricted to in-frame sequences. Some clones are absent from its copies; in checked studies, under half trace to an unresolved V gene, and the reason for the others is unknown. In this sample the table shows hundreds of thousands of clones, roughly 85% of which occur a single time. Of the sample, roughly 0.01% is held by the ten largest clones. The CDR3 has 18 amino acids, counting the end cysteine and phenylalanine. Only CDR3 DNA remains: 54 bases, in frame from the first base. The germline V gene (reference sequence) yields LNHDA for CDR1 and SQIVND for CDR2. Ends trimmed: V by 7 bases, J by 3 bases; bases unmatched to a gene: 16. A further study also used this sample, focusing on human thymus T cells. As the second publication notes: The donors were immunologically healthy infants in Finland who had open corrective cardiac surgery for congenital heart defects. The thymus tissue came from surgical resects taken out during corrective cardiac surgery. Usage of V and J gene segments appeared to be biased in both the thymic and the peripheral blood repertoires. Highly overlapping thymic TCR repertoires among unrelated individuals were reported in the related research. The study characterized TCR alpha and beta repertoires from seven to nine infant thymus samples and a few related peripheral blood samples. Donor ages ranged from roughly 7 to 250 days, and the cohort comprised about six male and a couple of female infants. Thymocytes were freed from the tissue by mechanical means and kept at -70 degrees C as pellets of about 9-33 million cells. A QIAsymphony instrument was used to extract genomic DNA from the frozen cell pellets. The immunoSEQ multiplex PCR assay was used to amplify the TCRB and TCRAD loci from a standardized amount of quality-controlled genomic DNA. Amplicons spanned the V(D)J region at a length sufficient to cover the CDR3 and identify V and J genes. Through the commercial immunoSEQ service, the amplicons were sequenced on an Illumina platform. Corrections for primer bias and sequencing errors followed previously described methods, while TCRAD and TCRB definitions were based on the IMGT database. Repertoires were analysed with immunoSEQ Analyzer 3.0 and VDJTools, covering basic statistics, V/J segment usage, diversity estimates, rarefaction and pairwise overlap. Diversity was estimated using the Chao1, ChaoE, Efron-Thisted, Shannon and inverse Simpson indices, and was also estimated on datasets down-sampled to the size of the smallest sample. Repertoire overlap used strict matching of CDR3 nucleotide sequence, V gene and J gene, with Jaccard-based multidimensional scaling clustering. On average, thymus samples yielded some 810,000 unique TCRB clonotypes, whereas blood samples yielded 70,000 to 100,000.

This receptor was taken from a girl less than two years old with a congenital heart defect. Donor details come from another sample of the same person, matched by shared clones. Sequencing was performed on thymocytes. This chain is built from TRBV19 and TRBJ1-2; 11 central bases correspond to TRBD1. Here is the DNA: TGTGCCAGTATCCAGCGCCCCGGGACAGGGGGTAAGGACTATGGCTACACCTTC. Its amino acids are CASIQRPGTGGKDYGYTF.